This T cell receptor beta chain appears in the sequencing data of a study of CD8+CD57+ T cells in acquired aplastic anemia. Looking at the study overall: Quantities of DNA derived from sorted CD4+ and CD8+ cells averaged around 3 ug.

The use of genomic DNA as template underpinned the TCR beta VDJ and CDR3 profiling. TCRdb analysed the reads with MiXCR anew, one entry per CDR3 protein. The sample consists of about 160,000 distinct CDR3 sequences, 45% to 55% of them appearing once. CD8+CD57+ cell expansion, shown by flow cytometry, had occurred in the patients selected for sequencing. The germline gives CDR1 SQVTM, CDR2 ANQGSEA. The CDR3 is made up of 14 amino acids. The germline V and J ends were trimmed by 7 bases and 8 bases, with 23 bases remaining between them. Sequencing was carried out using sorted CD4+, CD8+, or CD8+CD57+ T cells (not recorded which) from PBMCs. This receptor was taken from a human donor with aplastic anemia. V and J are TRBV29-1 and TRBJ1-1; possible D gene TRBD1, 6 bases. The CDR3 here is CSGRETGTGTEAFF. The CDR3, as DNA: TGCAGCGGCAGGGAAACAGGGACGGGCACAGAAGCTTTCTTT.